This T cell receptor (beta chain) was found in a study of beta chain features in type 1 diabetes. Study conclusions and caveats: Compared to healthy donors, patients appeared to have naive, central memory and Treg TCRB repertoires that were more alike. Researchers report that Type 1 diabetes patients had moderately but significantly shorter TCRB CDR3s across all four CD4+ subsets.

The V gene lost 0 bases and the J gene lost 2 bases, with 7 bases spanning the gap. This CDR3 is 13 amino acids long. CDR1 and CDR2 (germline): GTSNPN, SVGIG (reference sequence). By way of CD45RO/CCR7/CD25/CD127/CD95/CD27, the CD4+ regulatory, stem cell-like memory, central memory and naive cells were sorted. The sequenced template was cDNA made from the entire isolated RNA. Libraries were prepared by immunoSEQ multiplex PCR; TCRdb keeps only in-frame clonotypes and omits some of them. The sample lists about 260,000 clones, about a fifth seen once, with about 0.028% in the top ten. This clone was detected a few times. The antigen remains undetermined. Within the sample, other DNA sequences also encode this same CDR3.

The source of this sequence is a woman in her thirties or forties with type 1 diabetes. The V call is TRBV30, the J call TRBJ2-5, with a tentative D call TRBD2 (5 bases). The sequencing sample was made of naive CD4+ T cells from blood. As DNA, the CDR3 is TGTGCCTGGAGTGTCCGGGGACAAGAGACCCAGTACTTC. Translation gives CAWSVRGQETQYF.